These 24 T cell receptor beta chains were sequenced from one sample in a study of beta chain bispecific antibodies for T cell cancers. Study findings and constraints: In these mixed samples, most targeted TRBV reads derived from the leukemia cell line.

T cells were expanded from blood mononuclear cells for two to three days with anti-CD3 OKT3 or CD3/CD28 beads. These receptors are not linked to any known antigen. Each CDR3 protein gets one entry after TCRdb re-called the 5' RACE reads with MiXCR. The table shows 17,000 or so distinct CDR3 sequences, with approximately 2% occurring only once. Sample: healthy donor T cells cultured with leukemia cells. These receptor sequences come from a human donor in good health. Some clones in this sample may be carry-over from other donors' samples.

This clonotype has at least ten counts. The rearrangement uses TRBV14 and TRBJ2-7; 7 nucleotides align to TRBD1. The CDR3 runs to 14 residues. Germline V gene sequence: CDR1 SGHDN, CDR2 FVKESK. Trimming at V came to 3 bases and at J to 0 bases, leaving 2 bases not matched to a gene. This chain's CDR3 is CASSQDRSSYEQYF. CDR3 nucleotides: TGTGCCAGCAGCCAGGACAGGAGCTCCTACGAGCAGTACTTC. The full variable domain, in which reference TRBV14 and TRBJ2-7 provide the parts outside the CDR3, is EAGVTQFPSHSVIEKGQTVTLRCDPISGHDNLYWYRRVMGKEIKFLLHFVKESKQDESGMPNNRFLAERTGGTYSTLKVQPAELEDSGVYFCASSQDRSSYEQYFGPGTRLTVT.

This clonotype was observed many times. This rearrangement joins TRBV7-9 to TRBJ2-1; D is unclear. CDR1 is SEHNR, CDR2 FQNEAQ, per germline (reference sequence). This CDR3 region has 14 residues. V shed 4 bases and J shed 8 bases, with 15 bases lying between them. The CDR3 DNA sequence: TGTGCCAGCAGCTCCTCAACCCCACTGGATGAGCAGTTCTTC. Amino acids: CASSSSTPLDEQFF.

This clonotype was counted many times. CDR3 loop: CASSRDRGQETQYF. In nucleotides, the CDR3 is TGTGCCAGCTCACGGGACAGGGGGCAAGAGACCCAGTACTTC. V is TRBV18 and J is TRBJ2-5, with 11 bases that match TRBD1. This CDR3 has 14 amino acids. CDR1 is KGHSH, CDR2 LQKENI, per germline. The junction had 0 bases not matched to a gene; V was cut back by 4 bases and J by 2 bases.

By sample fraction, this clonotype is medium-sized. The chain recombines TRBV5-1 with TRBJ2-3, with TRBD2 matching 7 bases. With V trimmed by 3 bases and J by 2 bases, 9 bases remained unmatched. The germline V gene has CDR1 SGHRS and CDR2 YFSETQ. CDR3 size: 16 residues. The CDR3 region is CASSYSGLADTDTQYF. CDR3 bases: TGCGCCAGCAGCTATTCAGGGCTAGCGGACACAGATACGCAGTATTTT.

This clonotype was observed at least ten times. The chain joins TRBV18 to TRBJ2-1, with D unresolved. CDR1 and CDR2 from the germline V gene are KGHSH and LQKENI. Trimming pared 6 bases from V and 4 bases from J, leaving 7 bases between. This CDR3 region has 12 residues. The CDR3 sequence is CASSPLYNEQFF. The CDR3 DNA reads as TGTGCCAGCTCCCCCTTGTACAATGAGCAGTTCTTC.

The table lists this clonotype with many counts. V usage is TRBV21-1 and J usage is TRBJ1-2; TRBD1 is the table's D call, not checked against the DNA. TRBV21-1 is a documented pseudogene. This CDR3 contains 17 residues. CDR3 amino acids: CASSQNVTGRINYGYTF. The DNA of the CDR3 is TGTGCCAGCAGCCAAAACGTAACAGGGCGAATCAACTATGGCTACACCTTC.

This clonotype has ten or more counts. The V and J genes are TRBV3-1 and TRBJ2-1; 7 bases are a match to TRBD1. The germline V gene encodes CDR1 LGHDT and CDR2 YNNKEL (reference sequence). CDR3 length: 15 amino acids. Germline trimming cut 6 bases from V and 8 bases from J; bases unmatched to any gene: 13. CDR3 nucleotides: TGTGCCAGCAGTCTTGACAGGGTCCGTATGTATGAGCAGTTCTTC. Protein product: CASSLDRVRMYEQFF.

This clonotype came up many times. The chain employs TRBV20-1 and TRBJ2-5; D is perhaps TRBD2 (5 bases). This CDR3 comprises 12 residues. The V and J ends lost 4 bases and 5 bases respectively, with 11 bases between them. In germline, CDR1 is DFQATT, CDR2 SNEGSKA (reference sequence). The CDR3 nucleotides read TGCAGTGCTAAGGCTAGCTCGGAGACCCAGTACTTC. Translating it yields CSAKASSETQYF.

This clonotype appeared many times. This chain joins TRBV9 and TRBJ1-1, with D tentatively TRBD1 (6 bases). Germline V gene data show CDR1 as SGDLS and CDR2 as YYNGEE. Trimming took off 0 bases at V and 4 bases at J, with 13 bases between the two ends. The CDR3 has 15 residues. CDR3 DNA: TGTGCCAGCAGCGTAGGATCGGCAGGGGCCACTGAAGCTTTCTTT. Its translation is CASSVGSAGATEAFF.

This clonotype was detected ten times or more. The rearrangement links TRBV5-1 to TRBJ2-1; possibly TRBD2 for D (7 bases). The germline V and J ends were trimmed by 5 bases and 1 base, with 16 bases remaining between them. This CDR3 is built from 16 residues. Germline CDR1 reads SGHRS; CDR2 reads YFSETQ. CDR3 amino acids: CASSWWGGLSYNEQFF. DNA for the CDR3: TGCGCCAGCAGTTGGTGGGGGGGCCTATCCTACAATGAGCAGTTCTTC.

About this clonotype itself: This sequence may be a read error, since a much larger clone differs from it by one base. The chain is built from TRBV7-9 and TRBJ2-3; either TRBD1 or TRBD2 may supply D (9 bases each). This CDR3 has 21 amino acids. Trimming took 4 bases from V and 1 from J, leaving 30 bases between them. The germline gives CDR1 SEHNR, CDR2 FQNEAQ (reference sequence). The DNA for the CDR3 is TGTGCCAGCAGCTCCCCGGGACAGGGACATGTAGTAGCGGGAGGCACAGATACGCAGTATTTT. Its protein is CASSSPGQGHVVAGGTDTQYF.

J is TRBJ1-5 and V is TRBV12-3 or TRBV12-4; D might be TRBD1 (5 bases). Trimming cost V 1 base and J 6 bases, with 7 bases left between them. This CDR3 spans 13 amino acids. For the CDR3, the DNA is TGTGCCAGCAGTTTAGGGGGGGGTCAGCCCCAGCATTTT. The encoded protein is CASSLGGGQPQHF.

This clonotype appeared many times. V and J are TRBV20-1 and TRBJ2-3; no clear D. The V end was cut by 2 bases, the J end by 1 base, with 10 bases between. This CDR3 has 14 residues. CDR1 and CDR2 from the germline V gene are DFQATT and SNEGSKA (reference sequence). This CDR3 is CSARSPRGTDTQYF. The CDR3 DNA reads TGCAGTGCTAGATCCCCTAGGGGCACAGATACGCAGTATTTT.

This clonotype was counted ten times or more. The J gene is TRBJ2-7, the V gene TRBV4-1; 10 bases are a match to TRBD1. The CDR3 runs 15 residues. Per germline, CDR1 MGHRA and CDR2 YSYEKL. V gave up 1 base and J gave up 1 base; unmatched junction bases: 1. CDR3 nucleotides: TGCGCCAGCAGCCAAGCGGGACAGGGGTCCTACGAGCAGTACTTC. This encodes CASSQAGQGSYEQYF.

In this sample, this clonotype turned up many times. The gene calls are TRBV7-9 and TRBJ2-5; the match to TRBD2 covers 8 bases. The junction had 3 bases not matched to a gene; V was cut back by 8 bases and J by 1 base. The CDR3 spans 13 residues. Germline V gene sequence: CDR1 SEHNR, CDR2 FQNEAQ (reference sequence). The CDR3 nucleotides are TGTGCCAGCCAGGCGGGGGGCCAAGAGACCCAGTACTTC. Its protein product is CASQAGGQETQYF.

This clonotype was observed many times. The chain has TRBV6-1 and TRBJ2-7; maybe TRBD1 (6 bases). This CDR3 contains 15 residues. The V gene's germline CDR1 is MNHNS and CDR2 SASEGT. Trimming removed 5 bases from V and 4 bases from J, with 18 bases in between. This CDR3 reads CASSLEAGEFYEQYF. In DNA, the CDR3 is TGTGCCAGCAGTCTTGAGGCAGGGGAATTTTACGAGCAGTACTTC.

This clonotype rates as medium-sized. The chain combines TRBV7-9 with TRBJ2-7, with D possibly called TRBD1 or TRBD2 (5 bases each). Per the germline V gene, CDR1 is SEHNR and CDR2 is FQNEAQ (reference sequence). Trimming pared 2 bases from V and 3 bases from J, leaving 14 bases between. The CDR3 sequence is 15 residues long. The CDR3 sequence is CASSLYTGAVYEQYF. The DNA for the CDR3 is TGTGCCAGCAGCTTATATACCGGGGCAGTCTACGAGCAGTACTTC.

This clonotype was observed many times. The chain links TRBV27 to TRBJ1-4; no clear D gene. The CDR3 has 12 amino acids. Trimming removed 5 bases at V and 11 bases at J, with 12 bases between. Germline-derived CDR1 and CDR2 are MNHEY and SMNVEV (reference sequence). The CDR3 sequence: CASSDSSNKLFF. Written as DNA, the CDR3 is TGTGCCAGCAGTGACTCCAGCAATAAACTGTTTTTT.

This clonotype occurred many times. The chain couples TRBV4-2 to TRBJ2-7; TRBD1 agrees at 10 bases. Germline CDR1 reads LGHNA; CDR2 reads YNFKEQ. This CDR3 spans 15 amino acids. The trim removed 4 bases at V and 2 bases at J, leaving 5 bases unmatched. In DNA form, the CDR3 reads TGTGCCAGCAGCCCAACCGGGACAGGGGCCTACGAGCAGTACTTC. It encodes CASSPTGTGAYEQYF.

This clonotype has at least ten counts. This chain connects TRBV19 to TRBJ1-1; D remains ambiguous. Germline V gene sequence: CDR1 LNHDA, CDR2 SQIVND (reference sequence). The CDR3 contains 14 residues. With 2 bases removed from V and 7 bases from J, the gap between germline ends came to 14 bases. In DNA, the CDR3 is TGTGCCAGTAGTATATTCGAACGAGGCAGTGAAGCTTTCTTT. It specifies CASSIFERGSEAFF.

This clonotype was counted at least ten times. This rearrangement joins TRBV7-6 to TRBJ2-2, with no clear D. Trimming pared 5 bases from V and 1 base from J, leaving 11 bases between. The CDR3 has 15 amino acids. CDR1 SGHVS and CDR2 FNYEAQ come from the germline V gene. CDR3 nucleotides: TGTGCCAGCAGCACCGTGGATAGGAACACCGGGGAGCTGTTTTTT. Its translation is CASSTVDRNTGELFF.

This clonotype was found many times. The chain carries TRBV7-9 and TRBJ2-3; 8 bases line up with TRBD2. Per germline, CDR1 SEHNR and CDR2 FQNEAQ (reference sequence). V was clipped by 1 base and J by 2 bases; unmatched bases: 8. The CDR3 loop spans 17 amino acids. CDR3 amino acids: CASSLVGGGRNTDTQYF. The CDR3 coding sequence is TGTGCCAGCAGCTTAGTCGGGGGGGGAAGAAACACAGATACGCAGTATTTT.

This clonotype came up many times. The chain uses TRBV13 and TRBJ2-3, with TRBD2 matching 10 bases. V was clipped by 5 bases and J by 2 bases; unmatched bases: 13. Germline V lookup: CDR1 PRHDT, CDR2 FYEKMQ (reference sequence). The CDR3 is made up of 18 amino acids. The CDR3 bases are TGTGCCAGCAGCCCCCCTTCCGGGCTAGCGGGGGCCACAGATACGCAGTATTTT. It encodes CASSPPSGLAGATDTQYF. Together with reference TRBV13 and TRBJ2-3, the CDR3 gives the full variable domain: AAGVIQSPRHLIKEKRETATLKCYPIPRHDTVYWYQQGPGQDPQFLISFYEKMQSDKGSIPDRFSAQQFSDYHSELNMSSLELGDSALYFCASSPPSGLAGATDTQYFGPGTRLTVL.

This clonotype was counted at least ten times. The CDR3 reads CASSLEAGQPNTEAFF. CDR3 coding DNA: TGCGCCAGCAGCTTGGAGGCGGGACAGCCGAACACTGAAGCTTTCTTT. V and J are TRBV5-1 and TRBJ1-1; TRBD1 matches 7 bases. The CDR3 spans 16 residues. With 0 bases clipped from V and 1 base from J, the junction kept 6 bases outside the gene matches. Germline V gene lookup returns CDR1 SGHRS and CDR2 YFSETQ.